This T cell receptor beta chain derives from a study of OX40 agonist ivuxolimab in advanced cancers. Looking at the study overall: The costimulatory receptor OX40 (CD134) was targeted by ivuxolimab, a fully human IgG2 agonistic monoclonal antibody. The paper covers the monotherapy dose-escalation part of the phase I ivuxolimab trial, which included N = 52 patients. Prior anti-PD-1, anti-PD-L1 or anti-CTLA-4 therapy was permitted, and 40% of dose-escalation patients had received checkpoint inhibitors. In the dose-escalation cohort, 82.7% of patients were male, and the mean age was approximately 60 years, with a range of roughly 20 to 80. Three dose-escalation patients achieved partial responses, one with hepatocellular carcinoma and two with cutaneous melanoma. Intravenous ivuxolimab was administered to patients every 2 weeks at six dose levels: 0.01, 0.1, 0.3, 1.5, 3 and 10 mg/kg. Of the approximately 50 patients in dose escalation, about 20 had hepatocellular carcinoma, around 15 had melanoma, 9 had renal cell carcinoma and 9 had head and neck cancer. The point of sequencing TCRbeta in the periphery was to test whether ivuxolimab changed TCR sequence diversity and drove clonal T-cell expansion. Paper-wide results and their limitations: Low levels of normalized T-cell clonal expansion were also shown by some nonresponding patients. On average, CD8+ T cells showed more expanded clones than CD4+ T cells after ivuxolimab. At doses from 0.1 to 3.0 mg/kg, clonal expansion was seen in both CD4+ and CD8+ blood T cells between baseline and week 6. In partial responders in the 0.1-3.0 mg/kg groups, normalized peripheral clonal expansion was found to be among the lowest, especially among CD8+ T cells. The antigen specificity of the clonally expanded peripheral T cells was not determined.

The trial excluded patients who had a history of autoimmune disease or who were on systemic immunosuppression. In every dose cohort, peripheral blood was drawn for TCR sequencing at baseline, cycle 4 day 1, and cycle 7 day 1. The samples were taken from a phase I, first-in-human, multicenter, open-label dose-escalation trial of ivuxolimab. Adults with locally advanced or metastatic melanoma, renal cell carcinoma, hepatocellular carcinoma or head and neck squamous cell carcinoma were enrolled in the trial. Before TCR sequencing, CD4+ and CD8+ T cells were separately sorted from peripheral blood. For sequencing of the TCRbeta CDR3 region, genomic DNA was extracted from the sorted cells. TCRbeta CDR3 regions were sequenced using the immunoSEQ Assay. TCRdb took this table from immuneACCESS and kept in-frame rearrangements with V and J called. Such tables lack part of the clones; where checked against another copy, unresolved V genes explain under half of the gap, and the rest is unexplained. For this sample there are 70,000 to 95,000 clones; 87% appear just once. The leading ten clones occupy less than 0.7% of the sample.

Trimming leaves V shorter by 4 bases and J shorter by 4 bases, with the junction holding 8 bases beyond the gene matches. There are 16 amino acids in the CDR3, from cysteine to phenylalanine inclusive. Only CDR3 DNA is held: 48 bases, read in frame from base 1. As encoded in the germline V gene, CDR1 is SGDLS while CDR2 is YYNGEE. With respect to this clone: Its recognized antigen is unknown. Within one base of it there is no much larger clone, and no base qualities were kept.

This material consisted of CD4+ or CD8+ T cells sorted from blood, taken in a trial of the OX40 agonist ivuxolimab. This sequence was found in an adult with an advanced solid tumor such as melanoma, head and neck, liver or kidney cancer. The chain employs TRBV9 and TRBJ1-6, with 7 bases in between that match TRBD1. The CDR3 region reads CASSPRQGPYNSPLHF. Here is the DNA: TGTGCCAGCAGCCCCCGACAGGGCCCATATAATTCACCCCTCCACTTT.